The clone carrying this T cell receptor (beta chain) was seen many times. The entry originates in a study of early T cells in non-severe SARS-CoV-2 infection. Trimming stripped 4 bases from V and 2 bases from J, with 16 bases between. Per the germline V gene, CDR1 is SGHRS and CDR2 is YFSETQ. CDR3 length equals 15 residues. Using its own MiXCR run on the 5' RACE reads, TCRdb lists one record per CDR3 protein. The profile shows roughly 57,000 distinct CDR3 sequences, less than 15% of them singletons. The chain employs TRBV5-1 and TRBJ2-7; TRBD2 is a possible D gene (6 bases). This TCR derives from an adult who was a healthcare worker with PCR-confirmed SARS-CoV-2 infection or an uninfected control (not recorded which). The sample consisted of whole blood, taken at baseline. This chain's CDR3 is CASSAGGAPTYEQYF. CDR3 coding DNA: TGCGCCAGCAGCGCTGGCGGGGCGCCGACCTACGAGCAGTACTTC.